This passage covers 10 T cell receptor beta chains from one sample sequenced in a study of shared clonotypes between healthy human individuals. Assay used: immunoSEQ multiplex PCR; TCRdb lists only in-frame clones, some missing. The sample lists 1.6 million or so clones; around 98.5% were seen once. Source material: naive CD4+ T cells sorted from blood. Subset given: CD45RA+ positively selected. The receptors shown here come from a man younger than 45 in good health.

J is TRBJ2-7 and V is TRBV7-8, with TRBD2 identical over 14 bases. Germline CDR1 and CDR2: SGHVS and FQNEAQ. CDR3 length: 17 amino acids. The ends lost 5 bases at V and 3 bases at J; junction bases unmatched: 9. The DNA of the CDR3 is TGTGCCAGCAGCCGGGGGACTAGCGGGGGCCAAAGCTACGAGCAGTACTTC. Protein: CASSRGTSGGQSYEQYF.

The chain has TRBV28 and TRBJ1-5; TRBD1 is a possible D gene (6 bases). The CDR3 runs 16 residues. V lost 5 bases and J lost 2, with 16 bases in between. Germline values: CDR1 MDHEN, CDR2 SYDVKM. CDR3 protein: CASSPHLGGGNQPQHF. CDR3 DNA sequence: TGTGCCAGCAGTCCCCACCTGGGGGGCGGCAATCAGCCCCAGCATTTT. The whole variable domain, filled in from reference TRBV28 and TRBJ1-5, reads DVKVTQSSRYLVKRTGEKVFLECVQDMDHENMFWYRQDPGLGLRLIYFSYDVKMKEKGDIPEGYSVSREKKERFSLILESASTNQTSMYLCASSPHLGGGNQPQHFGDGTRLSIL.

This sequence joins TRBV6-1 and TRBJ2-2; possible D gene TRBD1, 6 bases. The V gene's germline CDR1 is MNHNS and CDR2 SASEGT. The CDR3 extends over 11 amino acids. V dropped 11 bases and J dropped 6 bases, with 10 bases sitting between them. CDR3: CAHRVAGELFF. The DNA for the CDR3 is TGTGCCCACAGGGTGGCCGGGGAGCTGTTTTTT.

This clone was seen once. The chain's CDR3 is CASSLVSSEETQYF. CDR3 in DNA: TGTGCCAGCAGCTTGGTGTCTAGCGAAGAGACCCAGTACTTC. This rearrangement joins TRBV5-4 to TRBJ2-5, with D possibly TRBD2 on 6 matching bases. V gave up 0 bases and J gave up 3 bases, with 9 bases separating them. The CDR3 runs to 14 residues. CDR1 is SGHNT and CDR2 is YYREEE in the germline V gene (reference sequence).

The genes are TRBV6-6 and TRBJ1-4; maybe TRBD1 (5 bases). Germline CDR1 and CDR2: MNHNY and SVGAGI (reference sequence). Trimming pared 6 bases from V and 8 bases from J, leaving 16 bases between. The CDR3 has 14 amino acids. CDR3 sequence reads: CASRGTYLAEKLFF. Written as DNA, the CDR3 is TGTGCCAGCAGGGGGACCTACTTGGCGGAAAAACTGTTTTTT.

The chain carries TRBV28 and TRBJ2-7, with D possibly TRBD2 on 6 matching bases. The germline CDR1 and CDR2 sequences are MDHEN and SYDVKM. This CDR3 contains 12 residues. V lost 6 bases, J lost 9 bases, and 15 bases lay in between. In nucleotides, the CDR3 is TGTGCCAGCAGAGGCCCGGGGGAACGGCAGTACTTC. Encoded protein: CASRGPGERQYF.

This clone has a single count. The chain has TRBV11-3 and TRBJ2-7; D is uncertain. Germline V lookup: CDR1 SGHNT, CDR2 YENEEA. The CDR3 loop spans 13 amino acids. V was pared by 5 bases and J by 3 bases, with 11 bases between. As DNA, the CDR3 is TGTGCCAGCAGCACCAGGACGGGCTACGAGCAGTACTTC. Its translation is CASSTRTGYEQYF.

The sample holds one count of this clone. The chain combines TRBV5-1 with TRBJ2-3; 10 nucleotides line up with TRBD2. This CDR3 is built from 16 residues. Germline lookup yields CDR1 SGHRS and CDR2 YFSETQ. V shed 3 bases, J shed 3 bases, and the junction held 7 bases outside the gene matches. The CDR3 loop is CASSSGTSVWTDTQYF. In DNA form, the CDR3 reads TGCGCCAGCAGCTCCGGGACTAGCGTTTGGACAGATACGCAGTATTTT.

Here the CDR3 reads CASSLLRPGESTDTQYF. The DNA of the CDR3 is TGTGCCAGCAGCTTGTTGAGACCGGGAGAGTCCACAGATACGCAGTATTTT. This rearrangement joins TRBV5-4 to TRBJ2-3, with D possibly TRBD2 on 6 matching bases. This CDR3 comprises 17 residues. The V gene's germline CDR1 is SGHNT and CDR2 YYREEE (reference sequence). Deletions cut 1 base from V and 2 bases from J, with 17 bases between.

The genes are TRBV11-2 and TRBJ2-2; 8 bases are shared with TRBD1. The germline V gene has CDR1 SGHAT and CDR2 FQNNGV. This CDR3 region has 15 residues. Trimming removed 6 bases from V and 4 bases from J; junction bases left unmatched: 7. The CDR3 coding sequence is TGTGCCAGCAGGGTCAGGACAGGGATCACCGGGGAGCTGTTTTTT. This encodes CASRVRTGITGELFF.